These 32 T cell receptor beta chains came from one sample sequenced in a study of OX40 agonist ivuxolimab in advanced cancers. The method was immunoSEQ multiplex PCR; TCRdb's version includes in-frame clones alone and lacks a portion of them. Of some 46,000 clones listed, more than 70% were seen once; the top ten hold approximately 12%. Sequenced material: CD4+ or CD8+ T cells sorted from blood, taken in a trial of the OX40 agonist ivuxolimab. The receptors were gathered from an adult with an advanced solid tumor such as melanoma, head and neck, liver or kidney cancer.

The gene calls are TRBV6-4 and TRBJ2-7, with D perhaps TRBD1 (6 bases). Per the germline V gene, CDR1 is MRHNA and CDR2 is SNTAGT. The CDR3 has 14 amino acids. V was pared by 6 bases and J by 2 bases, with 14 bases between. CDR3 protein: CASSVGHRPYEQYF. In DNA, the CDR3 is TGTGCCAGCAGCGTGGGACACCGTCCCTACGAGCAGTACTTC.

This chain uses TRBV9 with TRBJ2-7, with D tentatively TRBD2 (6 bases). Trimming shortened V by 3 bases and J by 3 bases, and 13 bases separated the two germline ends. The CDR3 contains 14 residues. Germline-derived CDR1 and CDR2 are SGDLS and YYNGEE. Here the CDR3 reads CASSDSGSDYEQYF. The CDR3 region has the DNA TGTGCCAGCAGCGATAGCGGATCCGACTACGAGCAGTACTTC.

The chain has TRBV6-5 and TRBJ1-1, with 11 bases lining up with TRBD1. The V and J ends lost 6 bases and 5 bases, in that order; junction bases with no gene match: 8. The CDR3 covers 15 residues. Germline values: CDR1 MNHEY, CDR2 SVGAGI. The CDR3 loop reads CASRPQDRGRTEAFF. CDR3 coding DNA: TGTGCCAGCAGACCTCAGGACAGGGGGCGAACTGAAGCTTTCTTT.

V is TRBV10-3 and J is TRBJ1-1; D might be TRBD1 (5 bases). V lost 2 bases and J 3 bases, leaving 13 bases between the germline ends. This CDR3 is built from 15 residues. The germline gives CDR1 ENHRY, CDR2 SYGVKD. CDR3 residues: CAISEPGREDTEAFF. The CDR3 region has the DNA TGTGCCATCAGTGAGCCAGGGAGGGAGGACACTGAAGCTTTCTTT.

V and J are TRBV7-8 and TRBJ1-1; a possible D gene is TRBD1 (6 bases). V lost 4 bases to trimming and J lost 1 base, with 10 bases between them. The CDR3 runs 14 residues. The germline CDR1 and CDR2 sequences are SGHVS and FQNEAQ. The CDR3 region has the DNA TGTGCCAGCAGCTGGGGACATGGGAACACTGAAGCTTTCTTT. Translating it yields CASSWGHGNTEAFF.

This rearrangement joins TRBV7-9 to TRBJ1-2, with 7 bases aligning to TRBD1. The CDR3 length is 15 residues. Looked up from germline, CDR1 is SEHNR and CDR2 is FQNEAQ (reference sequence). V gave up 0 bases and J gave up 2 bases; unmatched junction bases: 3. The CDR3 sequence is CASSLAGTENYGYTF. The CDR3 DNA is TGTGCCAGCAGCTTAGCGGGGACAGAGAACTATGGCTACACCTTC.

The V gene is TRBV10-2, the J gene TRBJ2-7; TRBD2 matches at 15 bases. CDR3 size: 16 residues. Trimming at V came to 8 bases and at J to 1 base, leaving 6 bases not matched to a gene. Germline V gene data show CDR1 as WSHSY and CDR2 as SAAADI. CDR3 in amino acids: CASSGTSGGRSYEQYF. The CDR3 DNA reads TGCGCCAGCTCCGGGACTAGCGGGGGGAGATCCTACGAGCAGTACTTC.

This chain links TRBV4-1 with TRBJ1-1; the D gene is possibly TRBD1 (5 bases). Germline V lookup: CDR1 MGHRA, CDR2 YSYEKL. V lost 3 bases and J 8 bases, leaving 19 bases between the germline ends. This CDR3 comprises 15 residues. The CDR3 reads CASSHHIWGKEEAFF. The CDR3 DNA reads TGCGCCAGCAGCCATCACATTTGGGGGAAGGAAGAAGCTTTCTTT.

The chain has TRBV29-1 and TRBJ1-4; D is possibly TRBD1 (6 bases). The length of the CDR3 is 12 residues. With 6 bases removed from V and 6 bases from J, the gap between germline ends came to 11 bases. Germline V lookup: CDR1 SQVTM, CDR2 ANQGSEA. CDR3 sequence: CSVGQDYEKLFF. CDR3 coding DNA: TGCAGCGTGGGACAAGATTATGAAAAACTGTTTTTT.

CDR3 DNA: TGTGCCAGCAGCCTGTGGCCAGGGGAAGACCAAGAGACCCAGTACTTC. Its protein product is CASSLWPGEDQETQYF. The V and J genes are TRBV2 and TRBJ2-5, with D perhaps matching TRBD1 (6 bases). The germline CDR1 and CDR2 sequences are SNHLY and FYNNEI. The V gene lost 6 bases and the J gene lost 0 bases, with 17 bases spanning the gap. The CDR3 runs to 16 residues.

The chain recombines TRBV7-8 with TRBJ1-2; D is ambiguous. The V gene lost 1 base and the J gene lost 5 bases, with 17 bases spanning the gap. The CDR3 sequence is 16 residues long. Germline V CDR1 and CDR2: SGHVS, FQNEAQ. The CDR3 loop reads CASSLERLQGSYGYTF. The CDR3 coding sequence is TGTGCCAGCAGCTTAGAGCGGCTTCAAGGGTCTTATGGCTACACCTTC.

The chain couples TRBV9 to TRBJ2-3, with TRBD2 as a possible D gene (6 bases). Germline lookup yields CDR1 SGDLS and CDR2 YYNGEE. This CDR3 comprises 16 residues. With 1 base removed from V and 6 bases from J, the gap between germline ends came to 18 bases. CDR3 amino acids: CASSVPRGASRDTQYF. In DNA, the CDR3 is TGTGCCAGCAGCGTACCCCGCGGGGCGAGCAGGGATACGCAGTATTTT.

The chain recombines TRBV27 with TRBJ1-2; 10 bases agree with TRBD1. The trim removed 5 bases at V and 7 bases at J, leaving 10 bases unmatched. Germline values: CDR1 MNHEY, CDR2 SMNVEV (reference sequence). The length of the CDR3 is 15 residues. Here the CDR3 reads CASSTRQGAVSGYTF. The CDR3 bases are TGTGCCAGCAGTACGCGACAGGGGGCCGTTTCTGGCTACACCTTC.

V usage is TRBV5-6 and J usage is TRBJ2-7; 9 bases fit TRBD1. The CDR3 is made up of 15 amino acids. The germline V gene encodes CDR1 SGHDT and CDR2 YYEEEE. Germline trimming cut 4 bases from V and 3 bases from J; bases unmatched to any gene: 8. CDR3 coding DNA: TGTGCCAGCAGCGGCGGGACAGGGTTTAACTACGAGCAGTACTTC. Translating gives CASSGGTGFNYEQYF.

J is TRBJ1-1 and V is TRBV7-9; D is unclear. The V gene's germline CDR1 is SEHNR and CDR2 FQNEAQ (reference sequence). Trimming removed 1 base from V and 2 bases from J, with 14 bases in between. CDR3 length: 16 residues. In DNA, the CDR3 is TGTGCCAGCAGCTTAGAAGGGCTACCAGTCAACACTGAAGCTTTCTTT. Translation: CASSLEGLPVNTEAFF.

In this sample, this clone turned up once. V gene TRBV11-2 combines with J gene TRBJ2-1, with 10 bases aligning to TRBD2. The CDR3 has 16 amino acids. Germline assignment: CDR1 SGHAT and CDR2 FQNNGV. V was clipped by 4 bases and J by 5 bases; unmatched bases: 8. CDR3 sequence reads: CASSSYQTSGHNEQFF. Written as DNA, the CDR3 is TGTGCCAGCAGCTCCTACCAGACTAGCGGGCACAATGAGCAGTTCTTC.

This clone came up once. The J gene is TRBJ1-1, the V gene TRBV9; 7 bases map to TRBD1. Trimming at V came to 3 bases and at J to 0 bases, leaving 11 bases not matched to a gene. The CDR3 covers 17 residues. CDR1 is SGDLS, CDR2 YYNGEE, per germline. The CDR3 DNA sequence: TGTGCCAGCAGCGCGCATCCACTGGACAGGATGAACACTGAAGCTTTCTTT. Translation gives CASSAHPLDRMNTEAFF.

The chain recombines TRBV19 with TRBJ1-1; the D is unclear. Germline loops: CDR1 LNHDA, CDR2 SQIVND (reference sequence). The CDR3 runs to 14 residues. The V end was cut by 1 base, the J end by 7 bases, with 13 bases between. The CDR3 DNA reads TGTGCCAGTAGTATAGGGGAGTCCGGTGGTGAAGCTTTCTTT. Protein sequence: CASSIGESGGEAFF.

V is TRBV29-1 and J is TRBJ1-2; 10 bases match TRBD1. Germline V gene data show CDR1 as SQVTM and CDR2 as ANQGSEA. V lost 3 bases and J lost 5; bases outside the gene matches: 3. The CDR3 spans 13 residues. DNA for the CDR3: TGCAGCGTTGAGACGGGACAGGGGTATGGCTACACCTTC. It is translated as CSVETGQGYGYTF.

The gene calls are TRBV5-1 and TRBJ2-7; D tentatively reads TRBD1 or TRBD2 (5 bases each). CDR3 size: 12 residues. Germline V CDR1 and CDR2: SGHRS, YFSETQ. Trimming took off 4 bases at V and 5 bases at J, with 10 bases between the two ends. For the CDR3, the DNA is TGCGCCAGCAGCAAGGGACCCAACGAGCAGTACTTC. Translating it yields CASSKGPNEQYF. Full variable domain (outside the CDR3, taken from reference TRBV5-1 and TRBJ2-7): KAGVTQTPRYLIKTRGQQVTLSCSPISGHRSVSWYQQTPGQGLQFLFEYFSETQRNKGNFPGRFSGRQFSNSRSEMNVSTLELGDSALYLCASSKGPNEQYFGPGTRLTVT.

The chain combines TRBV6-5 with TRBJ1-2, with 9 bases fitting TRBD1. The J segment lost 5 bases and the V segment lost 5 bases, leaving 6 bases of the junction unmatched. Germline V CDR1 and CDR2: MNHEY, SVGAGI. This CDR3 is 14 amino acids long. CDR3 sequence: CASSTGGGFYGYTF. The CDR3 nucleotides read TGTGCCAGCAGTACAGGGGGCGGCTTTTATGGCTACACCTTC.

V gene TRBV2 combines with J gene TRBJ2-3; D gene uncertain. The ends were cut back, 6 bases at V and 4 bases at J, with 11 bases in the middle. CDR3 length: 13 residues. CDR1 is SNHLY and CDR2 is FYNNEI in the germline V gene. The DNA for the CDR3 is TGTGCCAGCAGACTAACTGCGGCAGATACGCAGTATTTT. Translated, it gives CASRLTAADTQYF. Full variable domain (rest looked up from reference TRBV2 and TRBJ2-3): EPEVTQTPSHQVTQMGQEVILRCVPISNHLYFYWYRQILGQKVEFLVSFYNNEISEKSEIFDDQFSVERPDGSNFTLKIRSTKLEDSAMYFCASRLTAADTQYFGPGTRLTVL.

The table lists this clone with a count of one. The chain couples TRBV7-6 to TRBJ2-3; D remains ambiguous. From germline, CDR1 is SGHVS and CDR2 FNYEAQ. Deletions cut 5 bases from V and 5 bases from J, with 14 bases between. CDR3 length: 14 amino acids. The CDR3: CASSDRPGEDTQYF. The CDR3, as DNA: TGTGCCAGCAGCGACCGGCCCGGAGAAGATACGCAGTATTTT.

The J gene is TRBJ2-2, the V gene TRBV9; tentative D call: TRBD1 (5 bases). CDR1 and CDR2 from the germline V gene are SGDLS and YYNGEE. The CDR3 has 17 residues. Trimming took off 0 bases at V and 5 bases at J, with 17 bases between the two ends. CDR3 DNA sequence: TGTGCCAGCAGCGTAGAGGGAACAGGCTATAAAACCGGGGAGCTGTTTTTT. Protein product: CASSVEGTGYKTGELFF. Variable domain in full (rest from reference TRBV9 and TRBJ2-2): DSGVTQTPKHLITATGQRVTLRCSPRSGDLSVYWYQQSLDQGLQFLIQYYNGEERAKGNILERFSAQQFPDLHSELNLSSLELGDSALYFCASSVEGTGYKTGELFFGEGSRLTVL.

The chain combines TRBV9 with TRBJ1-2; 8 bases align to TRBD1. The CDR3 length is 14 residues. Germline loops: CDR1 SGDLS, CDR2 YYNGEE. V was clipped by 3 bases and J by 6 bases; unmatched bases: 7. This CDR3 reads CASSALDRVHGYTF. DNA for the CDR3: TGTGCCAGCAGCGCACTGGACAGGGTTCATGGCTACACCTTC.

The chain recombines TRBV4-3 with TRBJ1-2, with a weak D call TRBD1 (5 bases). Germline CDR1 is LGHNA and CDR2 is YSLEER. This CDR3 region has 14 residues. Trimming removed 1 base from V and 4 bases from J, with 10 bases in between. CDR3: CASSQAGTVYGYTF. In nucleotides, the CDR3 is TGCGCCAGCAGCCAAGCGGGGACGGTCTATGGCTACACCTTC.

This chain links TRBV27 with TRBJ2-1; TRBD2 might be the D (5 bases). V was pared by 5 bases and J by 9 bases, with 11 bases between. The CDR3 runs 12 residues. Germline CDR1 reads MNHEY; CDR2 reads SMNVEV (reference sequence). Here the CDR3 reads CASSPSFSEQFF. The CDR3 DNA reads TGTGCCAGCAGTCCTAGCTTTAGTGAGCAGTTCTTC.

This clone was observed at least ten times. The chain has TRBV5-6 and TRBJ1-1; D unclear. V was cut by 4 bases and J by 4 bases, with 11 bases left in between. This CDR3 region has 13 residues. Germline CDR1 reads SGHDT; CDR2 reads YYEEEE. Here the CDR3 DNA reads TGTGCCAGCAGCCCTGGTTATCTCACTGAAGCTTTCTTT. Translating it yields CASSPGYLTEAFF.

The V and J genes are TRBV25-1 and TRBJ1-3, with D hard to call. Germline-derived CDR1 and CDR2 are MGHDK and SYGVNS. This CDR3 has 13 amino acids. The V end was cut by 6 bases, the J end by 9 bases, with 15 bases between. In nucleotides, the CDR3 is TGTGCCAGCAGGCCGGGGAGCTGGGGCACCATATATTTT. This encodes CASRPGSWGTIYF.

Of note for this clone: At one end the junction does not follow the germline gene, possibly because of a read error. Different DNA sequences within this sample yield the same CDR3. The chain carries TRBV7-6 and TRBJ2-1; perhaps TRBD2 as D (6 bases). The V gene's germline CDR1 is SGHVS and CDR2 FNYEAQ. The CDR3 totals 13 residues. The CDR3, as DNA: TGTGCCAGCAGCTTAGCGGAGGGGAATGAGCAATTCTTC. This encodes CASSLAEGNEQFF.

The gene calls are TRBV18 and TRBJ2-6, with a weak D call TRBD1 (6 bases). The CDR3 extends over 18 amino acids. V dropped 2 bases and J dropped 0 bases, with 14 bases sitting between them. From germline, CDR1 is KGHSH and CDR2 LQKENI. The DNA of the CDR3 is TGTGCCAGCTCACCAATGACAGGCGCCCCCTCTGGGGCCAACGTCCTGACTTTC. It codes for CASSPMTGAPSGANVLTF.

J is TRBJ2-1 and V is TRBV25-1; D not resolved. V gave up 4 bases and J gave up 8 bases, with 9 bases separating them. This CDR3 region has 12 residues. CDR1 and CDR2 from the germline V gene are MGHDK and SYGVNS. CDR3 region: CASSVRVYEQFF. In nucleotides, the CDR3 is TGTGCCAGCAGTGTAAGGGTCTATGAGCAGTTCTTC.